The 23 T cell receptor beta chains below come from one sample, sequenced in a study of siplizumab effects on memory and regulatory T cells. Sequenced by immunoSEQ multiplex PCR; TCRdb stores in-frame clones only, minus some. The sample shows 90,000 to 120,000 clones, roughly 94% of them seen only once. The sample comprised Tregs sorted from blood. The receptors here all came from a human donor in good health.

The V and J genes are TRBV19 and TRBJ2-1; D may match TRBD1 or TRBD2 (5 bases each). Trimming took off 0 bases at V and 6 bases at J, with 12 bases between the two ends. Germline V gene data show CDR1 as LNHDA and CDR2 as SQIVND (reference sequence). This CDR3 has 15 residues. CDR3 sequence reads: CASSIDWGPSNEQFF. Written as DNA, the CDR3 is TGTGCCAGTAGTATAGATTGGGGACCGAGCAATGAGCAGTTCTTC.

The chain combines TRBV27 with TRBJ1-4; D is unresolved. The CDR3 sequence is 15 residues long. The germline V gene encodes CDR1 MNHEY and CDR2 SMNVEV (reference sequence). V lost 7 bases and J 0 bases, leaving 12 bases between the germline ends. The CDR3 DNA follows: TGTGCCAGCACCTATGTGGTGGCAACTAATGAAAAACTGTTTTTT. Translated, it gives CASTYVVATNEKLFF.

This clone was recorded once. J is TRBJ2-3 and V is TRBV27; tentative D call: TRBD2 (7 bases). V was cut by 6 bases and J by 6 bases, with 22 bases left in between. CDR3 size: 16 residues. Germline assignment: CDR1 MNHEY and CDR2 SMNVEV (reference sequence). CDR3 sequence (DNA): TGTGCCAGCAGCACCATTGGCGGGGGCGCAGTGGATACGCAGTATTTT. This sequence encodes CASSTIGGGAVDTQYF.

The V call is TRBV27, the J call TRBJ1-1, with 9 bases fitting TRBD1. The V gene end was trimmed by 6 bases and the J gene end by 8 bases; junction bases not matched to a gene: 10. CDR1 and CDR2 (germline): MNHEY, SMNVEV (reference sequence). This CDR3 is 14 amino acids long. The CDR3 protein is CASRQGALSGEAFF. CDR3 bases: TGTGCCAGCAGACAGGGGGCCCTATCTGGAGAAGCTTTCTTT.

This rearrangement joins TRBV5-1 to TRBJ1-3; D is unclear. The V end lost 0 bases, the J end lost 0 bases, and 7 bases lay between the germline ends. CDR1 SGHRS and CDR2 YFSETQ come from the germline V gene. This CDR3 region has 15 residues. The CDR3 DNA reads TGCGCCAGCAGCTTGGAGGCCAACTCTGGAAACACCATATATTTT. Protein: CASSLEANSGNTIYF.

J is TRBJ2-3 and V is TRBV28; 9 bases are shared with TRBD1. Trimming at V came to 5 bases and at J to 2 bases, leaving 8 bases not matched to a gene. There are 16 residues in the CDR3. Germline V gives CDR1 MDHEN, CDR2 SYDVKM. The CDR3 region has the DNA TGTGCCAGCAGTCCGACAGGGGGGGTATTCACAGATACGCAGTATTTT. It codes for CASSPTGGVFTDTQYF.

This chain links TRBV6-5 with TRBJ2-7; no reliable D call. V lost 10 bases to trimming and J lost 2 bases, with 18 bases between them. This CDR3 spans 14 amino acids. Germline assignment: CDR1 MNHEY and CDR2 SVGAGI. The CDR3 loop is CATKVHPAPYEQYF. The CDR3 DNA is TGTGCCACCAAGGTGCACCCGGCGCCCTACGAGCAGTACTTC.

This clone has more than one count but fewer than ten. The gene calls are TRBV6-1 and TRBJ2-6; D remains ambiguous. The CDR3 spans 15 residues. Trimming removed 7 bases from V and 0 bases from J, with 10 bases in between. In germline, CDR1 is MNHNS, CDR2 SASEGT. CDR3 loop: CASTRRLSGANVLTF. Here the CDR3 DNA reads TGTGCCAGCACAAGGCGCCTCTCTGGGGCCAACGTCCTGACTTTC.

This chain uses TRBV7-9 with TRBJ2-1, with TRBD2 matching over 9 bases. V trimming: 5 bases; J trimming: 0 bases; junction bases outside the gene matches: 2. The CDR3 contains 15 residues. Germline CDR1 reads SEHNR; CDR2 reads FQNEAQ (reference sequence). The CDR3 coding sequence is TGTGCCAGCAGCCAGGGACTAGCCTCCTACAATGAGCAGTTCTTC. Encoded protein: CASSQGLASYNEQFF. The full variable domain, rest sourced from reference TRBV7-9 and TRBJ2-1, is DTGVSQNPRHKITKRGQNVTFRCDPISEHNRLYWYRQTLGQGPEFLTYFQNEAQLEKSRLLSDRFSAERPKGSFSTLEIQRTEQGDSAMYLCASSQGLASYNEQFFGPGTRLTVL.

This rearrangement joins TRBV28 to TRBJ2-1; 9 nucleotides agree with TRBD2. This CDR3 comprises 17 residues. Germline V CDR1 and CDR2: MDHEN, SYDVKM. V gave up 2 bases and J gave up 1 base; unmatched junction bases: 6. CDR3 loop: CASSLGEGLASYNEQFF. CDR3 coding DNA: TGTGCCAGCAGTTTAGGTGAAGGACTAGCGTCCTACAATGAGCAGTTCTTC.

This clone has just one count. The chain recombines TRBV4-2 with TRBJ2-7; D not resolved. V shed 4 bases and J shed 1 base, with 8 bases lying between them. Germline CDR1 LGHNA, CDR2 YNFKEQ. This CDR3 region has 13 residues. Here the CDR3 DNA reads TGTGCCAGCAGCCGGTCCAAGTCCTACGAGCAGTACTTC. This gives the protein CASSRSKSYEQYF.

The chain joins TRBV11-1 to TRBJ2-4; 10 bases are shared with TRBD2. The germline gives CDR1 SGHAT, CDR2 FQDESV (reference sequence). The J segment lost 5 bases and the V segment lost 2 bases, leaving 9 bases of the junction unmatched. The CDR3 has 17 amino acids. DNA of the CDR3: TGTGCCAGCAGCTTAAGGGCTAGCGGGAGCTTGCAAAACATTCAGTACTTC. Its protein product is CASSLRASGSLQNIQYF.

The chain carries TRBV18 and TRBJ2-2; 7 bases align to TRBD1. Trimming took 3 bases from V and 4 from J; bases not matched to a gene: 5. CDR1 and CDR2 from the germline V gene are KGHSH and LQKENI. The CDR3 loop spans 15 amino acids. The CDR3 DNA follows: TGTGCCAGCTCACCGTCGGGACAGATCACCGGGGAGCTGTTTTTT. Its translation is CASSPSGQITGELFF. Filled out from reference TRBV18 and TRBJ2-2, the complete variable domain reads NAGVMQNPRHLVRRRGQEARLRCSPMKGHSHVYWYRQLPEEGLKFMVYLQKENIIDESGMPKERFSAEFPKEGPSILRIQQVVRGDSAAYFCASSPSGQITGELFFGEGSRLTVL.

The chain recombines TRBV27 with TRBJ1-1; D uncertain. This CDR3 spans 16 amino acids. Trimming stripped 3 bases from V and 2 bases from J, with 16 bases between. Germline values: CDR1 MNHEY, CDR2 SMNVEV (reference sequence). The chain's CDR3 is CASSFGLAGGNTEAFF. As DNA, the CDR3 is TGTGCCAGCAGTTTTGGGTTAGCAGGAGGAAACACTGAAGCTTTCTTT.

For the CDR3, the DNA is TGTGCCAGCAGCTTAAAGGGCGCCAGGGCGGTGAGAGGGGAGCTGTTTTTT. This sequence encodes CASSLKGARAVRGELFF. The chain recombines TRBV11-2 with TRBJ2-2; tentative D call: TRBD1 (5 bases). In germline, CDR1 is SGHAT, CDR2 FQNNGV. V dropped 2 bases and J dropped 8 bases, with 21 bases sitting between them. The CDR3 is 17 residues long.

The chain joins TRBV7-6 to TRBJ1-1; unclear D gene. Germline loops: CDR1 SGHVS, CDR2 FNYEAQ. Trimming took off 1 base at V and 3 bases at J, with 18 bases between the two ends. This CDR3 spans 17 amino acids. The CDR3 region is CASSLVFGGLMDTEAFF. The CDR3 DNA follows: TGTGCCAGCAGCTTAGTGTTTGGTGGGCTGATGGACACTGAAGCTTTCTTT.

This chain links TRBV7-9 with TRBJ2-5; 9 bases are shared with TRBD1. The V segment lost 3 bases and the J segment 4 bases; nucleotides outside the gene matches: 6. The CDR3 extends over 15 amino acids. In germline, CDR1 is SEHNR, CDR2 FQNEAQ (reference sequence). The CDR3 DNA follows: TGTGCCAGCAGCTTTCGGACAGGGGCACTAGAGACCCAGTACTTC. Translation gives CASSFRTGALETQYF.

Regarding this clone: A read error may account for a junction end that differs from germline. The chain has TRBV10-3 and TRBJ2-7; 8 bases align to TRBD1. Germline loops: CDR1 ENHRY, CDR2 SYGVKD. CDR3 length: 14 residues. In DNA, the CDR3 is TGTGCCATCAGTGTCATACAGGGGGGCTACGGGCAGTACTTC. Translating it yields CAISVIQGGYGQYF.

The rearrangement uses TRBV7-9 and TRBJ2-7, with D tentatively TRBD1 or TRBD2 (8 bases each). The CDR3 runs to 15 residues. Germline assignment: CDR1 SEHNR and CDR2 FQNEAQ (reference sequence). V was clipped by 4 bases and J by 3 bases, with 16 bases between them. The CDR3 DNA is TGTGCCAGCAGCTCGCGGGGGGACAGGATCTACGAGCAGTACTTC. It translates to CASSSRGDRIYEQYF. The complete variable domain, with remaining parts taken from reference TRBV7-9 and TRBJ2-7, reads DTGVSQNPRHKITKRGQNVTFRCDPISEHNRLYWYRQTLGQGPEFLTYFQNEAQLEKSRLLSDRFSAERPKGSFSTLEIQRTEQGDSAMYLCASSSRGDRIYEQYFGPGTRLTVT.

The J gene is TRBJ2-3, the V gene TRBV5-1; TRBD2 agrees at 13 bases. The CDR3 is 17 amino acids. The trim removed 4 bases at V and 2 bases at J, leaving 7 bases unmatched. The V gene's germline CDR1 is SGHRS and CDR2 YFSETQ. The CDR3 region is CASSDPGLAGITDTQYF. The CDR3 DNA sequence: TGCGCCAGCAGCGACCCGGGACTAGCGGGGATCACAGATACGCAGTATTTT.

This sequence joins TRBV28 and TRBJ1-1; TRBD1 might be the D (6 bases). The CDR3 has 14 residues. V was shortened by 6 bases and J by 4 bases, with 15 bases between the two germline ends. Germline-derived CDR1 and CDR2 are MDHEN and SYDVKM. In nucleotides, the CDR3 is TGTGCCAGCAGCTTAGGGACAAGAGGCACTGAAGCTTTCTTT. Protein product: CASSLGTRGTEAFF.

The rearrangement links TRBV18 to TRBJ2-7, with 10 bases lining up with TRBD2. Germline CDR1 reads KGHSH; CDR2 reads LQKENI. After removal of 0 bases from V and 5 bases from J, the junction contained 4 bases not matched to a gene. This CDR3 has 15 amino acids. CDR3 protein: CASSPPASGSNEQYF. The DNA for the CDR3 is TGTGCCAGCTCACCACCGGCTAGCGGGAGTAACGAGCAGTACTTC.

This sequence joins TRBV19 and TRBJ1-2; 7 bases map to TRBD1. The J segment lost 7 bases and the V segment lost 3 bases, leaving 8 bases of the junction unmatched. Germline CDR1 LNHDA, CDR2 SQIVND (reference sequence). The CDR3 is made up of 14 amino acids. The CDR3 DNA reads TGTGCCAGTAGTATGGGACAGAGCTCTGGTGGCTACACCTTC. Its translation: CASSMGQSSGGYTF.